This T cell receptor beta chain was identified during a study of technical replicates of blood from a few donors. The method was immunoSEQ multiplex PCR; TCRdb's version includes in-frame clones alone and lacks a portion of them. The sample consists of around 90,000 clones, about 93% of them appearing once. Trimming took 8 bases from V and 1 from J, leaving 12 bases between them. There are 14 residues in the CDR3. Germline assignment: CDR1 SNHLY and CDR2 FYNNEI. Material: T cells isolated from PBMCs. The chain carries TRBV2 and TRBJ1-5; D not certain. This TCR came from a human donor in good health. The CDR3 sequence is CASSRESSNQPQHF. The CDR3 DNA sequence: TGTGCCAGCTCGAGGGAAAGCAGCAATCAGCCCCAGCATTTT.